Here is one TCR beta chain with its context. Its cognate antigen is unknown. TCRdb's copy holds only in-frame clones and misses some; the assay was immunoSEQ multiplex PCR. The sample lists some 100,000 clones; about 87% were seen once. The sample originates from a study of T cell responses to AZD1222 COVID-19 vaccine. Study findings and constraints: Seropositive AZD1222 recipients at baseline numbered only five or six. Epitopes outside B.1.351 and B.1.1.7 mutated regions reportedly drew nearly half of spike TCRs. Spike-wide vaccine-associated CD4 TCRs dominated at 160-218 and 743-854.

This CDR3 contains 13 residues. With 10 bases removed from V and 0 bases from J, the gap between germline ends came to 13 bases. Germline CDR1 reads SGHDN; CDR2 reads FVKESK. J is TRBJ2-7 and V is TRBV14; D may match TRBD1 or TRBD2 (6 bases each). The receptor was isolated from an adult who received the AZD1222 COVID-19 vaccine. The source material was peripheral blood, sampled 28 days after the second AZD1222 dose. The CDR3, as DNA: TGTGCCACCGGGGGCCCAAACTCCTACGAGCAGTACTTC. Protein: CATGGPNSYEQYF.